This TCR beta chain was captured by sequencing in a study of molecular identifiers for immune sequencing clone quantification. J was trimmed by 3 bases and V by 4 bases; bases with no gene match: 9. The length of the CDR3 is 17 residues. The germline gives CDR1 SGHNT, CDR2 YYREEE (reference sequence). In preparing bulk TCR libraries, previously described methods and listed TCR primers were used. TCRdb reanalysed the PCR reads using MiXCR and keeps one entry per CDR3 protein. The table includes 300,000 to 350,000 distinct CDR3 sequences, 20% to 25% detected once. This clonotype came up many times. The specimen sequenced was naive CD8+ T cells from blood, with Jurkat cell RNA spiked in. Subset reported: FACS-sorted CD8+CD4-CCR7+CD45RA+ naive T cells. The chain recombines TRBV5-4 with TRBJ2-3, with TRBD2 matching 12 bases. The TCR originated in a human donor in good health. Some libraries in this study had Jurkat cell RNA spiked in. CDR3 nucleotides: TGTGCCAGCAGCCTGACTAGCGGGAGTTTGTGGACAGATACGCAGTATTTT. Amino acid sequence: CASSLTSGSLWTDTQYF.